Listed here is a single T cell receptor (beta chain). The antigen is undetermined. CDR3 regions of TCR beta were amplified from RNA transcripts. First-round RT-PCR employed HTBI primers, with a second-round multiplex PCR after it. TCRdb reprocessed the multiplex PCR reads with MiXCR, giving one entry per CDR3 protein. The table has about 400,000 distinct CDR3 sequences, roughly 21% seen once. Stable hyperthyroid donors showed no ophthalmopathy during 18 months follow-up. Newly diagnosed hyperthyroidism donors, aged 18 to 65, duration under 2 months. This specimen belongs to a study of Graves' ophthalmopathy and Graves' hyperthyroidism. Study-wide findings and caveats: The model's ophthalmopathy progression predictions had about 69% sensitivity and just under 75% specificity. Most expanded clonotypes from thyroid (those above 0.001 frequency) were also found in blood.

V was trimmed by 4 bases and J by 0 bases, leaving 10 bases between them. The CDR3 has 15 residues. The gene calls are TRBV12-3 or TRBV12-4 and TRBJ1-5; D gene ambiguous. This receptor was taken from a woman aged 18-29 years with stable Graves' hyperthyroidism. The sample consisted of peripheral blood. CDR3 sequence: CASSYQQRSNQPQHF. CDR3 DNA sequence: TGTGCCAGCAGTTATCAACAACGTAGCAATCAGCCCCAGCATTTT.